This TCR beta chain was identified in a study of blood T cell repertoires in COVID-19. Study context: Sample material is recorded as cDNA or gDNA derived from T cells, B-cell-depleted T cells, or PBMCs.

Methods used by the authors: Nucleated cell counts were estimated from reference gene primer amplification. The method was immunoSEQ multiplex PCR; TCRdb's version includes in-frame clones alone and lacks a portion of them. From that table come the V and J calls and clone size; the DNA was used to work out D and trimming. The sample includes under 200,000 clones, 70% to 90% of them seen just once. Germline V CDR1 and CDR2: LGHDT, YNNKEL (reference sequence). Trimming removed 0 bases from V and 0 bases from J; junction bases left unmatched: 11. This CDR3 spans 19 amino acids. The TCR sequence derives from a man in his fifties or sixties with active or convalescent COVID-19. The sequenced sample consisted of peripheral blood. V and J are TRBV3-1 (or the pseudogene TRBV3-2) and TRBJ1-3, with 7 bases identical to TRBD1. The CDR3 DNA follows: TGTGCCAGCAGCCAAGATTACGACAGGGTAAGGGCCTCTGGAAACACCATATATTTT. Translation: CASSQDYDRVRASGNTIYF.